The clone carrying this T cell receptor (beta chain) showed up just once. Its matching antigen is unknown. Donors consisted of healthy bone marrow donors. The data originate from a study of cytomegalovirus exposure and HLA in healthy donors. At the level of the study: Early released data comprised some 91 million unique TCRs from HLA-typed donors. Study findings and constraints: Using a false discovery rate of 0.05, a later analysis showed that roughly 16,000 TCR beta sequences were associated with HLA alleles. A later analysis showed HLA-associated TCR beta chains outstripping equally common others in clonal expansion.

13 Jbeta primers and 60 Vbeta primers were used for the PCR. Profiling relied on immunoSEQ multiplex PCR, and the TCRdb table lists in-frame clones only, not all of them. The data contain fewer than 120,000 clones, over 60% of them singletons. Trimming took 7 bases from V and 6 from J; bases not matched to a gene: 6. CDR1 is SNHLY and CDR2 is FYNNEI in the germline V gene. This CDR3 spans 13 amino acids. The chain employs TRBV2 and TRBJ2-4; 7 nucleotides line up with TRBD2. The sequence was collected from a man aged 25-40 years in good health and CMV-seropositive. Sequencing input: PBMCs. The CDR3 region is CASKKRGGNIQYF. CDR3 nucleotide sequence: TGTGCCAGCAAAAAGCGGGGAGGAAACATTCAGTACTTC.